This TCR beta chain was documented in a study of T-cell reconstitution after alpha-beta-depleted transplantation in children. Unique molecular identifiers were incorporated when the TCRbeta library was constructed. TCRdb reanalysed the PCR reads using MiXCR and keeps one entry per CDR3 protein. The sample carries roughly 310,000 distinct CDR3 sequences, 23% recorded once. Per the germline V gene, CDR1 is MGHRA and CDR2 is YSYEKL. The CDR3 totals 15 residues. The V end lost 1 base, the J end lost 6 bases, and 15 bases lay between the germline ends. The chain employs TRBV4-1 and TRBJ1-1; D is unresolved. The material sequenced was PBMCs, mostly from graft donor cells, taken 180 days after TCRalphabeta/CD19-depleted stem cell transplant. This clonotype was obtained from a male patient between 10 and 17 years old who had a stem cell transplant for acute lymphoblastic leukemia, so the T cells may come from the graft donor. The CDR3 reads CASSQGGNVYPEAFF. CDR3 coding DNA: TGCGCCAGCAGCCAAGGAGGAAATGTGTATCCTGAAGCTTTCTTT.